One TCR beta chain is described in this entry. Its specificity is not known. These data belong to a study of CD8 T cells in ankylosing spondylitis. Study-level findings and limits: Matched ankylosing spondylitis synovial fluid reportedly showed significant enrichment of disease-linked clones. Previous work reported some of these motif variants in the synovial fluid and blood of reactive arthritis. Characteristic of ankylosing spondylitis blood, it appeared, was a TCR beta motif comprising several highly homologous variants.

Generation of TCR beta libraries employed quantitative 5'-RACE incorporating molecular barcodes. One entry per CDR3 protein results from TCRdb running MiXCR on the 5' RACE reads. Of about 800,000 distinct CDR3 sequences listed, 12% were seen once; the top ten hold around 0.51%. The CDR3 extends over 13 amino acids. Germline-derived CDR1 and CDR2 are DFQATT and SNEGSKA (reference sequence). Trimming pared 2 bases from V and 1 base from J, leaving 8 bases between. The chain employs TRBV20-1 and TRBJ1-1; D not resolved. The sample taken for sequencing was blood, either unsorted or a sorted T cell fraction (not recorded which). The TCR sequence derives from a male donor with ankylosing spondylitis. In DNA, the CDR3 is TGCAGTGCTAGAATCATTTCGAACACTGAAGCTTTCTTT. Translating gives CSARIISNTEAFF.